This T cell receptor (beta chain) is from a study of Graves' ophthalmopathy and Graves' hyperthyroidism. Study-wide results and caveats: Blood shared most expanded thyroid clonotypes above 0.001 frequency. Classification of ophthalmopathy versus stable hyperthyroidism by a 13-signature model yielded around 88% sensitivity and 70% to 83% specificity.

Transcripts of RNA were the source for amplifying TCR beta CDR3 regions. First-round RT-PCR relied on HTBI primers, and a second-round multiplex PCR came next. Each CDR3 protein is one row after TCRdb ran MiXCR on the multiplex PCR reads. The repertoire holds roughly 350,000 distinct CDR3 sequences, with 17% as singletons. The CDR3 runs 13 residues. Trimming stripped 3 bases from V and 7 bases from J, with 12 bases between. Uncontrolled infections, other autoimmune diseases, pregnancy or lactation barred patients from enrollment. This clonotype was detected many times. What it binds is not known. The TCR originated in an adult woman with stable Graves' hyperthyroidism. This rearrangement joins TRBV12-3 or TRBV12-4 to TRBJ1-2; D call uncertain. The source material was peripheral blood. CDR3 loop: CASSFVSAFGYTF. In nucleotides, the CDR3 is TGTGCCAGCAGTTTTGTTTCGGCTTTTGGCTACACCTTC.